These 5 T cell receptor beta chains were all obtained from the same sample, sequenced in a study of OX40 agonist ivuxolimab in advanced cancers. Clones were sequenced by immunoSEQ multiplex PCR, and TCRdb holds only the in-frame ones, with some missing. The data contain about 19,000 clones, more than 80% of them seen just once; the ten biggest clones take up about an eighth. The specimen comprised CD4+ or CD8+ T cells sorted from blood, sampled in a trial of the OX40 agonist ivuxolimab. These receptor sequences come from an adult with an advanced solid tumor such as melanoma, head and neck, liver or kidney cancer.

The chain combines TRBV27 with TRBJ2-7; TRBD1 matches 8 bases. Trimming removed 5 bases from V and 2 bases from J; junction bases left unmatched: 5. Germline lookup yields CDR1 MNHEY and CDR2 SMNVEV (reference sequence). The CDR3 runs to 14 residues. CDR3 in DNA: TGTGCCAGCAGTACCAGGGGGCGACCCTACGAGCAGTACTTC. As protein: CASSTRGRPYEQYF.

The rearrangement uses TRBV7-8 and TRBJ1-5; D ambiguous. Germline loops: CDR1 SGHVS, CDR2 FQNEAQ. Trimming cost V 4 bases and J 5 bases, with 9 bases left between them. The CDR3 length is 13 residues. DNA for the CDR3: TGTGCCAGCAGCTCTTTTAGTGATCAGCCCCAGCATTTT. Translating gives CASSSFSDQPQHF.

This chain joins TRBV6-4 and TRBJ1-1, with D possibly being TRBD1 (6 bases). The length of the CDR3 is 13 residues. V lost 6 bases to trimming and J lost 6 bases, with 14 bases between them. CDR1 is MRHNA and CDR2 is SNTAGT in the germline V gene. The CDR3 nucleotides read TGTGCCAGCAGCGAACAGGGAGGCTCTGAAGCTTTCTTT. Residues: CASSEQGGSEAFF.

Only a few counts were recorded for this clone. The rearrangement uses TRBV6-4 and TRBJ2-3, with D hard to call. V was pared by 3 bases and J by 0 bases, with 10 bases between. Germline values: CDR1 MRHNA, CDR2 SNTAGT. The length of the CDR3 is 15 residues. The CDR3 here is CASSDVAGSTDTQYF. DNA of the CDR3: TGTGCCAGCAGTGATGTGGCAGGTAGCACAGATACGCAGTATTTT.

This clone was seen a single time. The rearrangement uses TRBV4-1 and TRBJ2-7, with TRBD2 matching 9 bases. The V gene end was trimmed by 1 base and the J gene end by 2 bases; junction bases not matched to a gene: 3. The CDR3 length is 15 residues. Per germline, CDR1 MGHRA and CDR2 YSYEKL. For the CDR3, the DNA is TGCGCCAGCAGCCAAGCCCTAGCGGGAACCTACGAGCAGTACTTC. Protein sequence: CASSQALAGTYEQYF.